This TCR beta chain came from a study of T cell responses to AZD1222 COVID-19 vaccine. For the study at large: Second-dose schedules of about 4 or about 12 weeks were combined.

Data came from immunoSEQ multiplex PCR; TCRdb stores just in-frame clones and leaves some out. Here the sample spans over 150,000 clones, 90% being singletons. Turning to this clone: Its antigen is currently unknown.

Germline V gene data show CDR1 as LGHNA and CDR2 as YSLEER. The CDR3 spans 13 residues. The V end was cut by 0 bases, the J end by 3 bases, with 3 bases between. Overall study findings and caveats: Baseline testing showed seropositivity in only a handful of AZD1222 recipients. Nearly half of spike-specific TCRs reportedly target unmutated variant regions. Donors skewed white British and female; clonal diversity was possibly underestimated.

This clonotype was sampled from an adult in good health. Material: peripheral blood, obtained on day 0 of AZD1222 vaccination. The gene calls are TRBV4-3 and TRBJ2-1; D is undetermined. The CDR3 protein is CASSQDGYNEQFF. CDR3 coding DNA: TGCGCCAGCAGCCAAGATGGCTACAATGAGCAGTTCTTC.